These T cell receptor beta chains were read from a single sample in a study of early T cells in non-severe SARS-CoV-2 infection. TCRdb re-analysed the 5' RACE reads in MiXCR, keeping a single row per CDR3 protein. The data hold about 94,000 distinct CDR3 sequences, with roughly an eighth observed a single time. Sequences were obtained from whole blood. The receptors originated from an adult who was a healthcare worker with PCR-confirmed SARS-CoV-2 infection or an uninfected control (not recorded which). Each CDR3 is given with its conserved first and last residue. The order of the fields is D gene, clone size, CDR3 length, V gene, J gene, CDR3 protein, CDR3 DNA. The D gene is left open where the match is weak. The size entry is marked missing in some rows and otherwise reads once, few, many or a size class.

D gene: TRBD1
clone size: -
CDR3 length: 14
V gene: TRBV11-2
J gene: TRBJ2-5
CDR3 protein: CASSSGQDTKTQYF
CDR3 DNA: TGTGCCAGCAGCTCGGGACAGGACACAAAGACCCAGTACTTC

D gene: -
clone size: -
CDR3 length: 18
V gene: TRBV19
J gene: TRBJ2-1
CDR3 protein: CASSILGFGASSYNEQFF
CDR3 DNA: TGTGCCAGTAGTATTCTTGGTTTCGGGGCTAGCTCCTACAATGAGCAGTTCTTC

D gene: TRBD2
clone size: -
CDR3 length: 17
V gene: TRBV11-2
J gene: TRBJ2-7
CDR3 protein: CASSSTGLAGGSYEQYF
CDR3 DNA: TGTGCCAGCAGCTCTACGGGACTAGCGGGGGGTTCCTACGAGCAGTACTTC

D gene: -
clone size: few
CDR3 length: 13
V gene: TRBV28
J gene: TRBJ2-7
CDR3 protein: CASSFLLPYEQYF
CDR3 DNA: TGTGCCAGCAGTTTTCTTCTCCCCTACGAGCAGTACTTC

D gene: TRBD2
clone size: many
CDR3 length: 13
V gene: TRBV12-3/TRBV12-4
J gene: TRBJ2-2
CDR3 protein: CASSAGETGELFF
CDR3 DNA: TGTGCCAGCAGCGCGGGGGAAACCGGGGAGCTGTTTTTT

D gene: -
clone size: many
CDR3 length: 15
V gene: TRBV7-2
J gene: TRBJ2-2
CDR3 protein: CASSFSPGTTGELFF
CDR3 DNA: TGTGCCAGCAGCTTTTCCCCGGGGACTACCGGGGAGCTGTTTTTT

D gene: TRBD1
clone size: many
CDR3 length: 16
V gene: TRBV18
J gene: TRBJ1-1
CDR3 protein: CASSLSRDRAGAEAFF
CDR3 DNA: TGTGCCAGCTCACTGTCCCGGGACAGGGCTGGCGCTGAAGCTTTCTTT

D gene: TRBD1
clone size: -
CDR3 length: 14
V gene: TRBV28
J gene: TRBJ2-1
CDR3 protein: CATSDRGSYNEQFF
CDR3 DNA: TGTGCCACCTCGGACAGGGGCTCCTACAATGAGCAGTTCTTC

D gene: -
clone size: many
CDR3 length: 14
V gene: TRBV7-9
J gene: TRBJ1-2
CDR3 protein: CASSFAPPKEGYTF
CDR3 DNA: TGTGCCAGCAGCTTCGCTCCGCCCAAGGAGGGCTACACCTTC

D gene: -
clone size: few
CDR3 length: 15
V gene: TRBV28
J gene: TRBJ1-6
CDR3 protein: CASRPTSSYNSPLHF
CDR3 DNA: TGTGCCAGCAGACCGACAAGCTCCTATAATTCACCCCTCCACTTT

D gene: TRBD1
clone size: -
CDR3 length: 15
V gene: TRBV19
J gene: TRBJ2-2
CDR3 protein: CASSTMDRAAGELFF
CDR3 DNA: TGTGCCAGTAGTACTATGGACAGGGCGGCCGGGGAGCTGTTTTTT

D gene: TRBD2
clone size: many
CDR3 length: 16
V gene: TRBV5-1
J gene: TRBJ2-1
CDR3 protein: CASSPQAGTTNNEQFF
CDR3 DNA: TGCGCCAGCAGCCCGCAGGCCGGGACTACCAACAATGAGCAGTTCTTC

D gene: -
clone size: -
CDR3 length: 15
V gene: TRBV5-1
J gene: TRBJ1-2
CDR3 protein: CASSFRDTSNYGYTF
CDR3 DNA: TGCGCCAGCAGCTTCCGGGACACCAGTAACTATGGCTACACCTTC

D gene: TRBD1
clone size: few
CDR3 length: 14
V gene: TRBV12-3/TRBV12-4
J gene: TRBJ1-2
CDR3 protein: CASSLGDRVDGYTF
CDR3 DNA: TGTGCCAGCAGTCTTGGGGACAGGGTTGATGGCTACACCTTC

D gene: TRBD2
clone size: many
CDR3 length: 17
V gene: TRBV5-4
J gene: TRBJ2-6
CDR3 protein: CASSPPRTSSGANVLTF
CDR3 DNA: TGTGCCAGCAGCCCACCCCGGACTAGCTCTGGGGCCAACGTCCTGACTTTC

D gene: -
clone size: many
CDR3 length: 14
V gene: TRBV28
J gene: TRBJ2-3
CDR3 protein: CASSFPGATDTQYF
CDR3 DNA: TGTGCCAGCAGTTTCCCCGGGGCCACAGATACGCAGTATTTT

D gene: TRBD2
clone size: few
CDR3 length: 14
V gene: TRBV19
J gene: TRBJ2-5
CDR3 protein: CASRSGGAPETQYF
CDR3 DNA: TGTGCCAGTCGAAGCGGGGGGGCCCCAGAGACCCAGTACTTC

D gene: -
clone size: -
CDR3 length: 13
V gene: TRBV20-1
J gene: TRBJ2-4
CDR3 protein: CSATQIAKNIQNF
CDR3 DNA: TGCAGTGCAACTCAGATAGCCAAAAACATTCAGAACTTC

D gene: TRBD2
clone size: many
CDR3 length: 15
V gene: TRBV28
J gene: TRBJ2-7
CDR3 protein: CASRVRLATAYEQYF
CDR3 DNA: TGTGCCAGCAGGGTAAGACTAGCCACTGCCTACGAGCAGTACTTC

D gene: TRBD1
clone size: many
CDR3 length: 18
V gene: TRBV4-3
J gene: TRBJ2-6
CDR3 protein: CASSQEPLQGAGANVLTF
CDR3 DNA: TGCGCCAGCAGCCAAGAACCCCTCCAGGGGGCTGGGGCCAACGTCCTGACTTTC

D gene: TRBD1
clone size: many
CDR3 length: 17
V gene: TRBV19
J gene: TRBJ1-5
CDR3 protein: CASSQLDRVNHNQPQHF
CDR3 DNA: TGTGCCAGTAGTCAATTGGACAGGGTAAATCACAATCAGCCCCAGCATTTT

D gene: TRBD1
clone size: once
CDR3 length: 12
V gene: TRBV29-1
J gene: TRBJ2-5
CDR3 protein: CSGKTGQETQYF
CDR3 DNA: TGCAGCGGAAAGACAGGGCAAGAGACCCAGTACTTC

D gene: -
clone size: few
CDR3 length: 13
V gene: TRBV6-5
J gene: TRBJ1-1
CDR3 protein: CASSTRGSTEAFF
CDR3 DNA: TGTGCCAGCAGTACCCGTGGGAGCACTGAAGCTTTCTTT

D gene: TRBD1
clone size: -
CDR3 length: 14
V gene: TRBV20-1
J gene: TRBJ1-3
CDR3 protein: CSARPRTGAHTIYF
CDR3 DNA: TGCAGTGCTAGACCCCGGACAGGGGCGCACACCATATATTTT

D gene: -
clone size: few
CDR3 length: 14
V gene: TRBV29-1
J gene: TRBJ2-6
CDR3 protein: CSVGRFRGANVLTF
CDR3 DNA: TGCAGCGTCGGGAGATTCCGTGGGGCCAACGTCCTGACTTTC

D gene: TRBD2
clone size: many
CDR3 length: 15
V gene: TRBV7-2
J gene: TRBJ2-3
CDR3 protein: CASSLTRGDTDTQYF
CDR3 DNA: TGTGCCAGCAGCTTAACGCGGGGGGACACAGATACGCAGTATTTT

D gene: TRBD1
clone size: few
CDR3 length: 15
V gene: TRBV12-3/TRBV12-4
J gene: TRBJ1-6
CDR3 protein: CASSPAGQGNSPLHF
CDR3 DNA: TGTGCCAGCAGTCCAGCGGGACAGGGTAATTCACCCCTCCACTTT

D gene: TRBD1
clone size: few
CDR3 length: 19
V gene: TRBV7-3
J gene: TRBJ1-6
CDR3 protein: CASSLWGQGPSSYNSPLHF
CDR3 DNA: TGTGCCAGCAGCTTGTGGGGACAGGGACCGAGCTCCTATAATTCACCCCTCCACTTT

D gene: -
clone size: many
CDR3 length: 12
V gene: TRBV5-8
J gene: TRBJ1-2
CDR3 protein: CASMRSTYGYTF
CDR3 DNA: TGTGCCAGCATGAGGTCTACCTATGGCTACACCTTC

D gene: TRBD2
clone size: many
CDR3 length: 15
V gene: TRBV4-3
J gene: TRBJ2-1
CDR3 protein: CASSRVAGGHNEQFF
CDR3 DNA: TGCGCCAGCAGCCGAGTAGCGGGGGGCCACAATGAGCAGTTCTTC

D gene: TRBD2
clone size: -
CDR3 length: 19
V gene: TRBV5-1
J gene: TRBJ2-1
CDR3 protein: CASSSHLGSGGPLGNEQFF
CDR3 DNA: TGCGCCAGCAGCTCCCACCTTGGTAGCGGGGGGCCCCTCGGTAATGAGCAGTTCTTC

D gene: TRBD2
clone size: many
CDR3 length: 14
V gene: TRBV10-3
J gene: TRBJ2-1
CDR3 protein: CAISGLAGGNEQFF
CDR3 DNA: TGTGCCATCAGTGGGCTAGCGGGGGGGAATGAGCAGTTCTTC

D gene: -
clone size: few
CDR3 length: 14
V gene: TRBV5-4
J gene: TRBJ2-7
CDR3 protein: CASSLGRISYEQYF
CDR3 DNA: TGTGCCAGCAGCTTGGGTCGTATTTCCTACGAGCAGTACTTC

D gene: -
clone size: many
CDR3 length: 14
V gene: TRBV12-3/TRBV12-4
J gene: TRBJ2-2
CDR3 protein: CASSPHFITGELFF
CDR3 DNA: TGTGCCAGCAGCCCTCACTTCATAACCGGGGAGCTGTTTTTT

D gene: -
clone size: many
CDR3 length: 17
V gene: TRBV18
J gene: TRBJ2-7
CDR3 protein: CASSPRSDITLSYEQYF
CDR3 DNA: TGTGCCAGCTCACCACGATCGGACATTACACTCTCCTACGAGCAGTACTTC

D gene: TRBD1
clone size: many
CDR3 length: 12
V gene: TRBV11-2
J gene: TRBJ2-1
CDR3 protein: CASSGDSNEQFF
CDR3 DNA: TGTGCCAGCAGCGGGGACAGCAATGAGCAGTTCTTC

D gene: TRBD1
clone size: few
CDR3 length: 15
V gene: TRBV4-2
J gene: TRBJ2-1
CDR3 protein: CASSRNRGTEGEQFF
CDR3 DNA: TGTGCCAGCAGCCGGAACAGGGGGACGGAGGGGGAGCAGTTCTTC